This T cell receptor beta chain was recovered during a study of blood T cell repertoires in COVID-19. At the level of the study: Sample material is recorded as cDNA or gDNA derived from T cells, B-cell-depleted T cells, or PBMCs.

TCRdb's copy holds only in-frame clones and misses some; the assay was immunoSEQ multiplex PCR. This sample has 250,000 or so clones, with 80% to 85% found just once. The study drew participants aged about 18 to 95 years from approximately 25 US areas. Categorization into cohorts depended on clinical history that participants reported. Two negative PCRs, clearance, or symptom resolution were required of recovered Cohort 3 donors. This clone came up a few times. This CDR3 has 14 residues. The V and J ends lost 5 bases and 2 bases, in that order; junction bases with no gene match: 6. Germline V gene data show CDR1 as MGHDK and CDR2 as SYGVNS.

The chain employs TRBV25-1 and TRBJ2-7; TRBD1 matches 7 bases. This clonotype was sampled from a man aged 50 to 60 who had recovered from COVID-19. The sequencing sample was made of PBMCs or T cells enriched from blood (not recorded which). DNA of the CDR3: TGTGCCAGCAGTAGGGGGACAGTCCCCTACGAGCAGTACTTC. It translates to CASSRGTVPYEQYF.